These 8 T cell receptor beta chains were sequenced from one sample in a study of blood T cell repertoires in COVID-19. The repertoire was sequenced with immunoSEQ multiplex PCR; TCRdb's copy has only in-frame clones and lacks some. The repertoire holds some 83,000 clones, with more than 70% as singletons. The specimen sequenced was peripheral blood. The source of these receptors is a woman aged 80 or over with acute or convalescent COVID-19.

The chain recombines TRBV14 with TRBJ1-2; 7 bases map to TRBD1. V was clipped by 1 base and J by 4 bases; unmatched bases: 6. This CDR3 is 15 amino acids long. In germline, CDR1 is SGHDN, CDR2 FVKESK. The CDR3 DNA is TGTGCCAGCAGCCAAGCTGTCGGGACAGCCTATGGCTACACCTTC. As protein: CASSQAVGTAYGYTF. Full variable domain (rest looked up from reference TRBV14 and TRBJ1-2): EAGVTQFPSHSVIEKGQTVTLRCDPISGHDNLYWYRRVMGKEIKFLLHFVKESKQDESGMPNNRFLAERTGGTYSTLKVQPAELEDSGVYFCASSQAVGTAYGYTFGSGTRLTVV.

This clone was counted only a few times. The rearrangement uses TRBV3-1 (or the pseudogene TRBV3-2) and TRBJ2-1; D is unclear. The CDR3 spans 12 residues. The germline V gene has CDR1 LGHDT and CDR2 YNNKEL (reference sequence). Trimming cost V 5 bases and J 11 bases, with 13 bases left between them. CDR3 sequence reads: CASSSTGNQQFF. The DNA for the CDR3 is TGTGCCAGCAGCTCAACCGGTAATCAGCAGTTCTTC.

CDR3 amino acids: CASSLGEILYNEQFF. CDR3 nucleotide sequence: TGTGCCAGCAGCTTAGGGGAGATCTTATACAATGAGCAGTTCTTC. The chain combines TRBV7-2 with TRBJ2-1; D possibly corresponds to TRBD2 (5 bases). Germline V gives CDR1 SGHTA, CDR2 FQGNSA. The V and J ends lost 1 base and 4 bases respectively, with 11 bases between them. The CDR3 sequence is 15 residues long.

The rearrangement joins TRBV19 to TRBJ1-2, with a weak D call TRBD1 (6 bases). The CDR3 covers 15 residues. Germline loops: CDR1 LNHDA, CDR2 SQIVND (reference sequence). V dropped 6 bases and J dropped 7 bases, with 21 bases sitting between them. DNA for the CDR3: TGTGCCAGTAGGTCCGGGGGGGGCGTCGTAGGTGGCTACACCTTC. Translated, it gives CASRSGGGVVGGYTF.

The chain has TRBV18 and TRBJ1-1; 8 bases line up with TRBD1. V shed 4 bases, J shed 3 bases, and the junction held 7 bases outside the gene matches. Germline V gene sequence: CDR1 KGHSH, CDR2 LQKENI. The length of the CDR3 is 15 residues. The CDR3: CASSLSGGTDTEAFF. The CDR3 bases are TGTGCCAGCTCACTCTCAGGGGGCACGGACACTGAAGCTTTCTTT.

The V call is TRBV12-3 or TRBV12-4, the J call TRBJ2-5; D perhaps matches TRBD2 (5 bases). Trimming took off 5 bases at V and 7 bases at J, with 11 bases between the two ends. The CDR3 is made up of 12 amino acids. The CDR3, as DNA: TGTGCCAGCAGTAGTGAGGCGGGGACCCAGTACTTC. It specifies CASSSEAGTQYF.

The J gene is TRBJ1-2, the V gene TRBV5-1; 7 nucleotides match TRBD1. This CDR3 spans 15 amino acids. CDR1 and CDR2 (germline): SGHRS, YFSETQ. With V trimmed by 0 bases and J by 8 bases, 10 bases remained unmatched. CDR3 sequence reads: CASSLVPGTDEGYTF. CDR3 DNA sequence: TGCGCCAGCAGCTTGGTCCCCGGGACAGACGAAGGCTACACCTTC.

This clone was counted a few times. The chain recombines TRBV2 with TRBJ1-1; TRBD1 matches at 9 bases. The length of the CDR3 is 14 residues. The V and J ends lost 6 bases and 12 bases, in that order; junction bases with no gene match: 14. Germline assignment: CDR1 SNHLY and CDR2 FYNNEI. The CDR3 spells CASSGTGWGLETFF. CDR3 sequence (DNA): TGTGCCAGCAGCGGGACAGGGTGGGGACTTGAGACTTTCTTT.